Following are 28 T cell receptor beta chains from one sample sequenced in a study of cytomegalovirus exposure and HLA in healthy donors (dated by TCRdb to the late 2010s). Libraries came from the immunoSEQ multiplex PCR assay. For the multiplex PCR, a mixture combining 60 forward primers for TCR Vbeta segments and 13 reverse primers for TCR Jbeta segments was used. TCRdb took this table from immuneACCESS and kept in-frame rearrangements with V and J called. Such tables lack part of the clones; where checked against another copy, unresolved V genes explain under half of the gap, and the rest is unexplained. Here the sample has approximately 160,000 clones; under 90% occur a single time. The ten largest make up 6% to 7.5% of the sample. The specimen sequenced was PBMCs. These receptors were taken from a man in his thirties or forties in good health and CMV-seropositive.

This chain's CDR3 is CAWSADRGEQFF. Written as DNA, the CDR3 is TGTGCCTGGAGCGCTGACAGGGGTGAGCAGTTCTTC. The V call is TRBV30, the J call TRBJ2-1; 8 bases map to TRBD1. The germline CDR1 and CDR2 sequences are GTSNPN and SVGIG (reference sequence). J was trimmed by 9 bases and V by 3 bases; bases with no gene match: 4. The CDR3 consists of 12 residues.

J is TRBJ2-7 and V is TRBV7-2; maybe TRBD1 (6 bases). Germline V gene lookup returns CDR1 SGHTA and CDR2 FQGNSA. Trimming left V 5 bases short and J 7 bases short, with 21 bases between. This CDR3 is built from 15 residues. This CDR3 is CASSPDRFLGGEQYF. The DNA for the CDR3 is TGTGCCAGCAGCCCCGACAGGTTCCTGGGTGGGGAGCAGTACTTC.

The chain is built from TRBV29-1 and TRBJ2-5; D is unresolved. V was cut by 4 bases and J by 7 bases, with 10 bases left in between. CDR3 size: 11 residues. Looked up from germline, CDR1 is SQVTM and CDR2 is ANQGSEA. The CDR3 is CSVGAPGTQYF. The CDR3 nucleotides read TGCAGCGTTGGGGCCCCCGGGACCCAGTACTTC.

The sample holds a few counts of this clone. Other DNA sequences from this sample encode an identical CDR3 as well. The chain combines TRBV5-1 with TRBJ1-2; D possibly corresponds to TRBD1 (5 bases). Looked up from germline, CDR1 is SGHRS and CDR2 is YFSETQ. Trimming took off 4 bases at V and 3 bases at J, with 16 bases between the two ends. The CDR3 covers 15 residues. The CDR3 DNA follows: TGCGCCAGCAGCAGTCAGGGAGGCGACTACTATGGCTACACCTTC. This translates into CASSSQGGDYYGYTF.

The chain joins TRBV25-1 to TRBJ1-4, with D unclear. The CDR3 is 14 amino acids. V gave up 1 base and J gave up 5 bases, with 8 bases separating them. Germline V gene sequence: CDR1 MGHDK, CDR2 SYGVNS. This CDR3 reads CASSEWARNEKLFF. The CDR3 coding sequence is TGTGCCAGCAGTGAATGGGCACGGAATGAAAAACTGTTTTTT.

The chain links TRBV27 to TRBJ1-1, with TRBD1 identical over 7 bases. The CDR3 length is 14 residues. V trimming: 4 bases; J trimming: 1 base; junction bases outside the gene matches: 3. Germline CDR1 and CDR2: MNHEY and SMNVEV (reference sequence). The DNA of the CDR3 is TGTGCCAGCAGTTCTAGACAGGGGAACACTGAAGCTTTCTTT. This encodes CASSSRQGNTEAFF.

V is TRBV4-2 and J is TRBJ1-2, with D possibly being TRBD1 (6 bases). V was trimmed by 3 bases and J by 1 base, leaving 24 bases between them. The CDR3 spans 19 residues. Germline lookup yields CDR1 LGHNA and CDR2 YNFKEQ. CDR3 bases: TGTGCCAGCAGCCAGGCGCCTATACAGGGCCTAGGGGGTAACTATGGCTACACCTTC. As protein: CASSQAPIQGLGGNYGYTF.

This clone came up a few times. J is TRBJ2-1 and V is TRBV10-1, with TRBD2 matching over 9 bases. The germline V gene encodes CDR1 WNHNN and CDR2 SYGVQD (reference sequence). The CDR3 has 17 amino acids. With 2 bases clipped from V and 5 bases from J, the junction kept 10 bases outside the gene matches. CDR3 sequence reads: CASSELRTSALDNEQFF. The CDR3 region has the DNA TGCGCCAGCAGTGAGCTAAGGACTAGCGCGTTGGACAATGAGCAGTTCTTC.

The chain carries TRBV7-2 and TRBJ1-3; tentatively, D is TRBD1 (5 bases). V lost 2 bases, J lost 3 bases, and 14 bases lay in between. The CDR3 runs 16 residues. The germline V gene encodes CDR1 SGHTA and CDR2 FQGNSA. The CDR3 reads CASSLPRAGFGNTIYF. The CDR3 DNA sequence: TGTGCCAGCAGCTTACCGCGCGCAGGGTTTGGAAACACCATATATTTT.

The chain uses TRBV4-3 and TRBJ2-1; 12 nucleotides match TRBD1. The CDR3 loop spans 18 amino acids. Germline V gene sequence: CDR1 LGHNA, CDR2 YSLEER. Germline trimming cut 4 bases from V and 6 bases from J; bases unmatched to any gene: 13. In DNA, the CDR3 is TGCGCCAGCAGCCGATTACGGGGGGGACAGGGGGCTCTCAATGAGCAGTTCTTC. It encodes CASSRLRGGQGALNEQFF.

The chain carries TRBV5-1 and TRBJ2-5; D gene ambiguous. Germline loops: CDR1 SGHRS, CDR2 YFSETQ. The CDR3 spans 14 residues. V gave up 0 bases and J gave up 4 bases, with 10 bases separating them. The chain's CDR3 is CASSLAITGETQYF. The CDR3 DNA reads TGCGCCAGCAGCTTGGCCATAACTGGAGAGACCCAGTACTTC.

The V and J genes are TRBV10-3 and TRBJ1-6; D perhaps matches TRBD1 (5 bases). The CDR3 loop spans 15 amino acids. V was shortened by 7 bases and J by 8 bases, with 18 bases between the two germline ends. CDR1 and CDR2 (germline): ENHRY, SYGVKD. For the CDR3, the DNA is TGTGCCATCAAACACCGGGGGGGGAATGATTCACCCCTCCACTTT. Amino acid sequence: CAIKHRGGNDSPLHF.

The rearrangement links TRBV10-1 to TRBJ2-1, with 7 bases aligning to TRBD1. In germline, CDR1 is WNHNN, CDR2 SYGVQD (reference sequence). The V segment lost 6 bases and the J segment 2 bases; nucleotides outside the gene matches: 28. CDR3 length equals 22 residues. CDR3 sequence: CASRIGDRDENGTRSTYNEQFF. CDR3 DNA: TGCGCCAGCAGGATAGGAGACAGGGATGAAAACGGGACGAGATCTACCTACAATGAGCAGTTCTTC.

The chain carries TRBV7-8 and TRBJ2-1, with 10 bases identical to TRBD2. Germline lookup yields CDR1 SGHVS and CDR2 FQNEAQ. The CDR3 runs to 18 residues. The V gene end was trimmed by 1 base and the J gene end by 3 bases; junction bases not matched to a gene: 9. The CDR3 DNA sequence: TGTGCCAGCAGCTTAGGCGTATATACTAGCGGGGACTACAATGAGCAGTTCTTC. Translating it yields CASSLGVYTSGDYNEQFF.

This clone was seen a few times. The chain carries TRBV5-5 and TRBJ1-1; TRBD1 might be the D (5 bases). CDR1 is SGHKS and CDR2 is YYEKEE in the germline V gene (reference sequence). V dropped 3 bases and J dropped 1 base, with 16 bases sitting between them. The CDR3 extends over 16 amino acids. CDR3 sequence: CASSWSLPGQNTEAFF. For the CDR3, the DNA is TGTGCCAGCAGCTGGTCCTTACCCGGACAGAACACTGAAGCTTTCTTT. Full variable domain (missing parts from reference TRBV5-5 and TRBJ1-1): DAGVTQSPTHLIKTRGQQVTLRCSPISGHKSVSWYQQVLGQGPQFIFQYYEKEERGRGNFPDRFSARQFPNYSSELNVNALLLGDSALYLCASSWSLPGQNTEAFFGQGTRLTVV.

The CDR3 DNA sequence: TGTGCCAGCACCCCCGGGACAGGGGACACAGATACGCAGTATTTT. Protein: CASTPGTGDTDTQYF. The J gene is TRBJ2-3, the V gene TRBV2; 10 bases match TRBD1. There are 15 residues in the CDR3. V shed 7 bases, J shed 2 bases, and the junction held 6 bases outside the gene matches. CDR1 and CDR2 (germline): SNHLY, FYNNEI.

A few counts support this clone. The rearrangement links TRBV5-1 to TRBJ2-1, with 10 nucleotides matching TRBD2. J gave up 3 bases and V 4 bases, and 7 bases lay outside the gene matches. In germline, CDR1 is SGHRS, CDR2 YFSETQ. This CDR3 is 16 amino acids long. CDR3 bases: TGCGCCAGCAGCCAGCAGCGGGGGGGGTACTACAATGAGCAGTTCTTC. Its translation is CASSQQRGGYYNEQFF.

On this clone: Sequence at one end of the junction differs from germline and may be a read error. The CDR3 nucleotides are TGTGCCAACAGTTTTCTACAGGGACGGGAGACCCAGTACTTC. Its protein product is CANSFLQGRETQYF. V gene TRBV28 combines with J gene TRBJ2-5; weak D call: TRBD1 (6 bases). CDR3 length: 14 residues. Germline values: CDR1 MDHEN, CDR2 SYDVKM.

This clone has a single count. The chain links TRBV7-2 to TRBJ2-5; D is possibly TRBD1 (5 bases). Between the trimmed V and J ends, which lost 2 bases and 5 bases, there was a span of 9 bases. Germline V CDR1 and CDR2: SGHTA, FQGNSA. This CDR3 contains 13 residues. The CDR3 loop reads CASSLPGSETQYF. The CDR3 DNA follows: TGTGCCAGCAGCTTACCAGGGTCGGAGACCCAGTACTTC.

This clone was recorded once. The chain recombines TRBV28 with TRBJ2-5; D might be TRBD2 (6 bases). The CDR3 runs 14 residues. Germline loops: CDR1 MDHEN, CDR2 SYDVKM. V lost 7 bases and J lost 0, with 12 bases in between. In DNA form, the CDR3 reads TGTGCCAGCAAGGATAGCGGCAACCAAGAGACCCAGTACTTC. It yields the protein CASKDSGNQETQYF.

In DNA form, the CDR3 reads TGTGCCAGCTCAGCGAACAGGGGGCCGGGTGAGACCCAGTACTTC. Its translation is CASSANRGPGETQYF. The chain has TRBV18 and TRBJ2-5, with TRBD1 identical over 9 bases. The germline V gene encodes CDR1 KGHSH and CDR2 LQKENI. Trimming at V came to 5 bases and at J to 5 bases, leaving 9 bases not matched to a gene. The CDR3 totals 15 residues.

The chain links TRBV5-1 to TRBJ2-1, with 8 nucleotides matching TRBD1. CDR1 SGHRS and CDR2 YFSETQ come from the germline V gene. After removal of 5 bases from V and 5 bases from J, the junction contained 9 bases not matched to a gene. The CDR3 has 15 residues. The CDR3, as DNA: TGCGCCAGCAGTTCCCAGACAGGGGCGAACAATGAGCAGTTCTTC. Amino acid sequence: CASSSQTGANNEQFF.

The CDR3 protein is CASSLDRVGYEQYF. CDR3 nucleotide sequence: TGCGCCAGCAGCTTGGACAGGGTTGGCTACGAGCAGTACTTC. V and J are TRBV5-1 and TRBJ2-7; D is possibly TRBD1 (6 bases). V was shortened by 0 bases and J by 3 bases, with 10 bases between the two germline ends. Looked up from germline, CDR1 is SGHRS and CDR2 is YFSETQ. The CDR3 extends over 14 amino acids.

The CDR3 nucleotides are TGTGCCAGCAGTGAACATGAGAGACAGGCCTACGAGCAGTACTTC. This gives the protein CASSEHERQAYEQYF. This chain joins TRBV25-1 and TRBJ2-7, with D possibly TRBD1 on 6 matching bases. Germline V gives CDR1 MGHDK, CDR2 SYGVNS. This CDR3 has 15 amino acids. Deletions cut 2 bases from V and 2 bases from J, with 13 bases between.

J is TRBJ1-3 and V is TRBV9, with 11 nucleotides matching TRBD1. The CDR3 contains 16 residues. The junction had 1 base not matched to a gene; V was cut back by 2 bases and J by 0 bases. Per the germline V gene, CDR1 is SGDLS and CDR2 is YYNGEE. The CDR3, as DNA: TGTGCCAGCAGCGTTGGACAGGGGGCCTCTGGAAACACCATATATTTT. Translating gives CASSVGQGASGNTIYF.

The rearrangement uses TRBV10-2 and TRBJ1-6; 7 bases match TRBD1. Germline V lookup: CDR1 WSHSY, CDR2 SAAADI. The CDR3 is 14 amino acids. J gave up 7 bases and V 8 bases, and 8 bases lay outside the gene matches. As DNA, the CDR3 is TGCGCCAGCTCAGTAGACAGGGCGAATTCACCCCTCCACTTT. Its protein product is CASSVDRANSPLHF.

The gene calls are TRBV2 and TRBJ2-7; D call uncertain. The CDR3 sequence is 12 residues long. V dropped 1 base and J dropped 1 base, with 2 bases sitting between them. From germline, CDR1 is SNHLY and CDR2 FYNNEI. The CDR3 loop is CASSEVSYEQYF. CDR3 DNA: TGTGCCAGCAGTGAAGTATCCTACGAGCAGTACTTC.

Remarks on this clone: The same CDR3 arises from other DNA sequences in this sample as well. The chain has TRBV19 and TRBJ2-2, with D perhaps TRBD2 (6 bases). CDR3 size: 13 residues. Germline V gives CDR1 LNHDA, CDR2 SQIVND (reference sequence). V was cut by 6 bases and J by 4 bases, with 9 bases left in between. The CDR3, as DNA: TGTGCCAGTAGCCCGGGACTCACCGGGGAGCTGTTTTTT. Its translation: CASSPGLTGELFF.